This is a list of T cell receptor beta chains from one sample in a study of beta chain features in type 1 diabetes. Data came from immunoSEQ multiplex PCR; TCRdb stores just in-frame clones and leaves some out. The table includes about 160,000 clones, 63% detected once. The sample taken for sequencing was naive CD4+ T cells from blood. These receptors were collected from a man aged 30 to 39 with type 1 diabetes. Each CDR3 is given with its conserved first and last residue. D genes are given only for firm matches. Not all rows give a size; the values are once, few, many and, for expanded clones, a class.

v_call	clone_size	cdr3_length	d_call	j_call	cdr3_nt	cdr3_aa
TRBV29-1	NA	15	TRBD2	TRBJ2-5	TGCAGCGTAGGACTAGCGGGGGCTGGGGGAGAGACCCAGTACTTC	CSVGLAGAGGETQYF
TRBV6-5	NA	14	NA	TRBJ2-7	TGTGCCAGCAGTTACGGGGACGGCTCCTACGAGCAGTACTTC	CASSYGDGSYEQYF
TRBV7-2	few	15	NA	TRBJ1-4	TGTGCCAGCAGCTTAGGAAGGGGGGAAGATGAAAAACTGTTTTTT	CASSLGRGEDEKLFF
TRBV30	NA	12	NA	TRBJ1-2	TGTGCCTGGGACGATAGTAACTATGGCTACACCTTC	CAWDDSNYGYTF
TRBV5-1	NA	15	TRBD2	TRBJ2-1	TGCGCCAGCAGCTCGGGACTAGGTAACTACAATGAGCAGTTCTTC	CASSSGLGNYNEQFF
TRBV7-6	NA	16	TRBD1	TRBJ2-1	TGTGCCAGCAGCTTAGGCCAGGGGGATTATGGGAATGAGCAGTTCTTC	CASSLGQGDYGNEQFF
TRBV30	NA	14	TRBD2	TRBJ2-1	TGTGCCTGGGCCGGGACTAGCACCGTCGATGAGCAGTTCTTC	CAWAGTSTVDEQFF
TRBV9	few	14	NA	TRBJ2-3	TGTGCCAGCAGCGCCCATGGAGAGGTGAATACGCAGTATTTT	CASSAHGEVNTQYF
TRBV9	NA	15	TRBD2	TRBJ2-3	TGTGCCAGCAGCGTAGATAGCGGGGGGGCCGGTACGCAGTATTTT	CASSVDSGGAGTQYF
TRBV4-1	NA	14	NA	TRBJ2-7	TGCGCCAGCAGCCAGGACAGCCTTTCCTACGAGCAGTACTTC	CASSQDSLSYEQYF
TRBV18	once	15	NA	TRBJ1-2	TGTGCCAGCTCACTAACCTCAGGGGTGGACTATGGCTACACCTTC	CASSLTSGVDYGYTF
TRBV21-1	NA	14	NA	TRBJ2-3	TGTGCCAGCAGCACCGGACTAGCGGGCGGTACGCAGTATTTT	CASSTGLAGGTQYF
TRBV15	NA	16	TRBD2	TRBJ2-3	TGTGCCACCAGCACACTAGCGGGGACTAGCACAGATACGCAGTATTTT	CATSTLAGTSTDTQYF
TRBV4-2	NA	16	TRBD1	TRBJ1-4	TGTGCCAGCAGCCGTGCGGACAGGAGGGATAATGAAAAACTGTTTTTT	CASSRADRRDNEKLFF
TRBV29-1	NA	14	NA	TRBJ2-3	TGCAGCGTTGAAGAGCGGACTAGCACAGATACGCAGTATTTT	CSVEERTSTDTQYF
TRBV6-5	NA	14	TRBD2	TRBJ2-4	TGTGCCAGCAGACTAGCGGGGGAGAAAAACATTCAGTACTTC	CASRLAGEKNIQYF
TRBV2	NA	15	NA	TRBJ2-5	TGTGCCAGCAGTGAATGGACGACACGAGGGGAGACCCAGTACTTC	CASSEWTTRGETQYF
TRBV29-1	NA	13	TRBD1	TRBJ2-7	TGCAGCGGCACCGGACAGGGAAATTACGAGCAGTACTTC	CSGTGQGNYEQYF
TRBV5-4	NA	12	NA	TRBJ2-3	TGTGCCAGCAGCTTGGATACGGATACGCAGTATTTT	CASSLDTDTQYF
TRBV4-3	NA	13	NA	TRBJ2-7	TGCGCCAGCAGCCAAGATCTAGACTACGAGCAGTACTTC	CASSQDLDYEQYF
TRBV30	NA	14	TRBD1	TRBJ1-6	TGTGCCTGGGGATCCGGGACAGGCTATTCACCCCTCCACTTT	CAWGSGTGYSPLHF
TRBV7-2	few	16	NA	TRBJ2-4	TGTGCCAGCAGTTTCCACAGGGTGATAGCCAAAAACATTCAGTACTTC	CASSFHRVIAKNIQYF
TRBV9	NA	14	NA	TRBJ2-5	TGTGCCAGCAGCGCGGGAAATCTCCAAGAGACCCAGTACTTC	CASSAGNLQETQYF
TRBV5-1	few	15	NA	TRBJ2-1	TGCGCCAGCAGCTTGACTAGTTCCGTCCGAAGCGAGCAGTTCTTC	CASSLTSSVRSEQFF
TRBV19	NA	13	NA	TRBJ1-1	TGTGCCAGTATGCTTCCTCTGAACACTGAAGCTTTCTTT	CASMLPLNTEAFF
TRBV7-8	few	13	NA	TRBJ2-1	TGTGCCAGCAGCTTAGTGGATTACAATGAGCAGTTCTTC	CASSLVDYNEQFF
TRBV7-9	NA	13	NA	TRBJ1-5	TGTGCCAGCAGCACCCAAGGGAATCAGCCCCAGCATTTT	CASSTQGNQPQHF
TRBV7-2	few	18	NA	TRBJ2-7	TGTGCCAGCAGCTTACTTACGGGGCCCGTGGATGGGGCCTACGAGCAGTACTTC	CASSLLTGPVDGAYEQYF
TRBV30	few	16	NA	TRBJ2-3	TGTGCCTCTCCGGGGCGGGGACCGCCTAGCACAGATACGCAGTATTTT	CASPGRGPPSTDTQYF
TRBV20-1	NA	11	NA	TRBJ2-3	TGCAGTGGGCAGGGCCCAGATACGCAGTATTTT	CSGQGPDTQYF
TRBV7-9	NA	14	NA	TRBJ2-3	TGTGCCAGCAGCCTAAGGCCCCCTTGGGATACGCAGTATTTT	CASSLRPPWDTQYF
TRBV30	NA	20	TRBD2	TRBJ2-1	TGTGCCTGGAGCGTAACCCGGACTAGCGGGAGAGCAAACCGAAACAATGAGCAGTTCTTC	CAWSVTRTSGRANRNNEQFF